The rows below give T cell receptor beta chains drawn from one sample of a study of PD-1 blockade in mismatch repair-deficient tumors. Sequenced by immunoSEQ multiplex PCR; TCRdb stores in-frame clones only, minus some. In the table there are 80,000 to 100,000 clones, 65% to 85% of which are singletons. The input for sequencing was peripheral blood, taken 12 weeks after starting pembrolizumab. These receptors were obtained from an adult with mismatch repair-deficient cancer. Each CDR3 is given with its conserved first and last residue. Fields, in order: V gene, D gene, clone size, J gene, CDR3 protein, CDR3 DNA. D genes are given only for firm matches. Only some rows state a clone size, as once, few, many or a class for expanded clones.

TRBV6-6	NA	NA	TRBJ2-7	CASSSTTYEQYF	TGTGCCAGCAGTTCCACCACCTACGAGCAGTACTTC
TRBV7-8	NA	NA	TRBJ1-1	CASSRTGGAGDTEAFF	TGTGCCAGCAGTCGAACCGGGGGGGCTGGGGACACTGAAGCTTTCTTT
TRBV28	TRBD1	few	TRBJ1-2	CASSYRGYGYTF	TGTGCCAGCAGTTACAGGGGCTATGGCTACACCTTC
TRBV25-1	NA	NA	TRBJ1-1	CASSEFAGQAPAFF	TGTGCCAGCAGTGAATTCGCGGGGCAGGCCCCGGCTTTCTTT
TRBV7-2	NA	few	TRBJ1-1	CASSRDGGNTEAFF	TGTGCCAGCAGCCGAGACGGGGGCAACACTGAAGCTTTCTTT
TRBV14	NA	NA	TRBJ2-1	CASSQEGNREKWDEQFF	TGTGCCAGCAGCCAAGAAGGCAATAGAGAGAAGTGGGATGAGCAGTTCTTC
TRBV2	NA	few	TRBJ2-7	CARGTSPYEQYF	TGTGCCAGGGGCACTAGCCCCTACGAGCAGTACTTC
TRBV27	NA	NA	TRBJ2-1	CASSLKRALYNEQFF	TGTGCCAGCAGTTTAAAACGGGCCCTCTACAATGAGCAGTTCTTC
TRBV14	NA	once	TRBJ1-4	CASSQRSYGAEKLFF	TGTGCCAGCAGCCAAAGGTCGTACGGGGCTGAAAAACTGTTTTTT
TRBV7-2	TRBD1	NA	TRBJ2-1	CASSLRDRGWNEQFF	TGTGCCAGCAGCCTCCGGGACAGAGGGTGGAATGAGCAGTTCTTC
TRBV19	NA	NA	TRBJ2-3	CASSDIRGIGGRTDTQYF	TGTGCGAGTAGCGATATCAGGGGAATCGGGGGGCGCACAGATACGCAGTATTTT
TRBV4-3	NA	NA	TRBJ2-2	CASSQFGLSGTGELFF	TGCGCCAGCAGCCAATTCGGCCTATCAGGGACCGGGGAGCTGTTTTTT
TRBV19	NA	few	TRBJ1-2	CASSTGSGGYTF	TGTGCCAGTAGTACAGGGTCCGGCGGCTACACCTTC
TRBV15	NA	NA	TRBJ2-5	CATSRPRPGGMTQYF	TGTGCCACCAGCAGACCCCGACCTGGGGGGATGACCCAGTACTTC
TRBV30	TRBD1	NA	TRBJ1-5	CAWRGTASMGQPQHF	TGTGCCTGGAGGGGGACAGCTAGTATGGGTCAGCCCCAGCATTTT
TRBV5-6	NA	NA	TRBJ2-7	CASSLLGGQLSSYEQYF	TGTGCCAGCAGCTTGCTGGGTGGGCAGCTAAGCTCCTACGAGCAGTACTTC
TRBV2	TRBD2	NA	TRBJ2-3	CASSEGGSRSTDTQYF	TGTGCCAGCAGTGAGGGGGGGTCGAGGAGCACAGATACGCAGTATTTT
TRBV10-1	NA	few	TRBJ2-7	CASSDSLDRSYF	TGCGCCAGCAGTGACTCCTTGGATAGGTCGTACTTC
TRBV19	NA	NA	TRBJ1-2	CASSIVGTYGYTF	TGTGCCAGTAGTATAGTGGGGACCTATGGCTACACCTTC
TRBV11-3	NA	NA	TRBJ2-1	CASSLGGLVIADNEQFF	TGTGCCAGCAGCTTAGGGGGATTGGTTATTGCGGACAATGAGCAGTTCTTC